This T cell receptor beta chain came from a study of blood T cell repertoires in COVID-19. Study details: T cells, B-cell-depleted T cells, or PBMCs supplied cDNA or gDNA.

Authors' methods: The authors estimated nucleated cell counts from reference gene primer amplification. The assay was immunoSEQ multiplex PCR, and TCRdb's table has in-frame clones only and misses some. For V, J and clone size, that table is used; D and trimming come from the DNA. The data hold tens of thousands of clones, with around 79% observed a single time. Germline V gene lookup returns CDR1 SGHTA and CDR2 FQGNSA. Trimming stripped 5 bases from V and 8 bases from J, with 15 bases between. The CDR3 is 13 residues long. This clone was observed once. This clonotype was obtained from a human donor in a cohort sampled during active COVID-19. Specimen: peripheral blood. This chain uses TRBV7-2 with TRBJ1-2; maybe TRBD1 (6 bases). CDR3 in amino acids: CASSLGQSGGYTF. The DNA for the CDR3 is TGTGCCAGCAGCCTTGGACAGTCGGGAGGCTACACCTTC.